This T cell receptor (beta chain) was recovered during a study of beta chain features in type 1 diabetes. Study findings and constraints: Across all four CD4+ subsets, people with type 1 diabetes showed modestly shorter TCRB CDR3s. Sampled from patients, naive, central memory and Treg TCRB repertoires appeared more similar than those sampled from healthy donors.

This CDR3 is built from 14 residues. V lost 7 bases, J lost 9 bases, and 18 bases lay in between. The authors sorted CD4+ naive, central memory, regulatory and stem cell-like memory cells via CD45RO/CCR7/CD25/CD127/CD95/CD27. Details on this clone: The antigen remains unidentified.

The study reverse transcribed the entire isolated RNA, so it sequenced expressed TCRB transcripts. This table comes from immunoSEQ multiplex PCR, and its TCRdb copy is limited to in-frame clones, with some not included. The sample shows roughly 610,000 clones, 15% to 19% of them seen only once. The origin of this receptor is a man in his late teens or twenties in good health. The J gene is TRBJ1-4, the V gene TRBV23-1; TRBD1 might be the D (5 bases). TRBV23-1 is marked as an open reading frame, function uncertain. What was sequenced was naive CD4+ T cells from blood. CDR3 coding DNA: TGCGCCAGCATCCAGGGACCCACCGTCCAAAAACTGTTTTTT. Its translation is CASIQGPTVQKLFF.